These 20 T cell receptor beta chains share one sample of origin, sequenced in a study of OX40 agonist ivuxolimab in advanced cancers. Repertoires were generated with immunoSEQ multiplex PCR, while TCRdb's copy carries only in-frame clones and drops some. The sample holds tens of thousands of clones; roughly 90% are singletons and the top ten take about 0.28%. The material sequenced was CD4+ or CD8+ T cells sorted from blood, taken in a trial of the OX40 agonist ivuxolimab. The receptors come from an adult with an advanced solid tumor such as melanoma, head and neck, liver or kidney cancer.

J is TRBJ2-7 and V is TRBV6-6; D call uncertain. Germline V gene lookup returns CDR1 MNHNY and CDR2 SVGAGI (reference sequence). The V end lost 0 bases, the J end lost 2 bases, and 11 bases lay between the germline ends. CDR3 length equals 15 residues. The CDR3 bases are TGTGCCAGCAGTTACTCGATGTCGGCCACCTACGAGCAGTACTTC. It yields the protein CASSYSMSATYEQYF.

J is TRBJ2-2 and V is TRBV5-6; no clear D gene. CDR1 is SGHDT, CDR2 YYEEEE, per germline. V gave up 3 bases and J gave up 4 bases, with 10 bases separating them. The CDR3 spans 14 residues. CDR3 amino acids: CASSSVRGTGELFF. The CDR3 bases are TGTGCCAGCAGCTCAGTTCGAGGCACCGGGGAGCTGTTTTTT. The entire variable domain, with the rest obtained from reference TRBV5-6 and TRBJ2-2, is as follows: DAGVTQSPTHLIKTRGQQVTLRCSPKSGHDTVSWYQQALGQGPQFIFQYYEEEERQRGNFPDRFSGHQFPNYSSELNVNALLLGDSALYLCASSSVRGTGELFFGEGSRLTVL.

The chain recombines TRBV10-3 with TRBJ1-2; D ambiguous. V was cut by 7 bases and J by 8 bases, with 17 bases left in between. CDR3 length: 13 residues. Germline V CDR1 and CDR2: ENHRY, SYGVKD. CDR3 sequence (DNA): TGTGCCATCACCTCCGACCGGACCAAGGGCTACACCTTC. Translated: CAITSDRTKGYTF.

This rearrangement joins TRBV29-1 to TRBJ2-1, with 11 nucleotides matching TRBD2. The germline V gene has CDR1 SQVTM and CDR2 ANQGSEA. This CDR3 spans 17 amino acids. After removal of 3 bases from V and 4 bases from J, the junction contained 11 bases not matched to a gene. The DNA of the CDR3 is TGCAGCGTTGATTTAGCGGGGGGGTCCTTTTTTTACAATGAGCAGTTCTTC. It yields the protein CSVDLAGGSFFYNEQFF.

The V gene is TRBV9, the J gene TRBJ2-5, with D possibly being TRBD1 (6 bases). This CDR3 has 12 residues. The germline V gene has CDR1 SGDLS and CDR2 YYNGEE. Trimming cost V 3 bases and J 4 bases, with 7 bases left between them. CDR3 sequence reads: CASSGGGETQYF. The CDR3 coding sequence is TGTGCCAGCAGCGGAGGGGGAGAGACCCAGTACTTC.

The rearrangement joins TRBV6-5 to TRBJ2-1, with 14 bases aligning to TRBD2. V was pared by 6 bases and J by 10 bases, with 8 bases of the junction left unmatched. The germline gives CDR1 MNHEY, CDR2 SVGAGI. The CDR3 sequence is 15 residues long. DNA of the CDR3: TGTGCCAGCAGGAGTCGGACTAGCGGGGGGCCCGAGCAGTTCTTC. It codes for CASRSRTSGGPEQFF.

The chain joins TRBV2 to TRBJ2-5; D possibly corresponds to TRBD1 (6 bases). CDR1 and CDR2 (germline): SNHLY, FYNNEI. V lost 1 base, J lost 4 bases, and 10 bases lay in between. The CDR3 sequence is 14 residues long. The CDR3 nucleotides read TGTGCCAGCAGTGAAGGACAGGCCCCAGAGACCCAGTACTTC. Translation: CASSEGQAPETQYF.

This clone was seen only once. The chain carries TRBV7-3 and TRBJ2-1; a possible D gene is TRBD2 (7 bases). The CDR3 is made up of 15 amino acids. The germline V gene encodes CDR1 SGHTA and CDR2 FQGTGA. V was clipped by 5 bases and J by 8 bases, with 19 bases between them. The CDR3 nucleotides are TGTGCCAGCAGCGCTCGGGGGGCCACTAGGCATGAGCAGTTCTTC. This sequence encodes CASSARGATRHEQFF.

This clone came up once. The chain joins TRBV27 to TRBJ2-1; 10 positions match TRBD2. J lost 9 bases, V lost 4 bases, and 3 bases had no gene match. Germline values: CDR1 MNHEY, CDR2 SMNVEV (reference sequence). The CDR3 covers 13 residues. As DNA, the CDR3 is TGTGCCAGCAGTTACCAGCGGGGGGGTGAGCAGTTCTTC. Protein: CASSYQRGGEQFF.

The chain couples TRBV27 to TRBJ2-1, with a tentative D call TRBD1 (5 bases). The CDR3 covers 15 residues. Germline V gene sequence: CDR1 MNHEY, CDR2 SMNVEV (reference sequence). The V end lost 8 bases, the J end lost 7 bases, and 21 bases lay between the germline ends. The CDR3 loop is CASFPKGAAMNEQFF. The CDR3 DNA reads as TGTGCCAGCTTCCCTAAAGGGGCCGCCATGAATGAGCAGTTCTTC.

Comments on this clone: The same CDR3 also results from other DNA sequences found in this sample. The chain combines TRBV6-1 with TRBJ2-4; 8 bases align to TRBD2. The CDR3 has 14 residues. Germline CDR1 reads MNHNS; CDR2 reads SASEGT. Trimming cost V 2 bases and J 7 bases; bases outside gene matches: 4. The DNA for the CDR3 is TGTGCCAGCAGTGAAACGGGGGGGAAGAACATTCAGTACTTC. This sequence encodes CASSETGGKNIQYF.

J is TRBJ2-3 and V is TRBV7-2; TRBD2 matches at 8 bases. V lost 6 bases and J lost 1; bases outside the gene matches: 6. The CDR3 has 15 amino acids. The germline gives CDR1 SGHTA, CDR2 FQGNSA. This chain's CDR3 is CASSQSGGRTDTQYF. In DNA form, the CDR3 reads TGTGCCAGCAGTCAAAGCGGGGGCCGCACAGATACGCAGTATTTT.

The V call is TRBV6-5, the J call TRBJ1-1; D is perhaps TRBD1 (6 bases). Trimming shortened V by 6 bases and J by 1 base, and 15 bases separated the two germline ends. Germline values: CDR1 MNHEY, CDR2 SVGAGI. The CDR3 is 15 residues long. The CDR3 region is CASRTRDISNTEAFF. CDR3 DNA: TGTGCCAGCAGGACACGGGACATATCGAACACTGAAGCTTTCTTT.

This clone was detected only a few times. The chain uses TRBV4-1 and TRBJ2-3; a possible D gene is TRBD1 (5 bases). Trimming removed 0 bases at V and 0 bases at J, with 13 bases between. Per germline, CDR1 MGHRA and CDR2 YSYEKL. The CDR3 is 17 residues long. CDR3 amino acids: CASSQDLLGASTDTQYF. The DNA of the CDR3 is TGCGCCAGCAGCCAAGATCTCCTAGGGGCCAGCACAGATACGCAGTATTTT.

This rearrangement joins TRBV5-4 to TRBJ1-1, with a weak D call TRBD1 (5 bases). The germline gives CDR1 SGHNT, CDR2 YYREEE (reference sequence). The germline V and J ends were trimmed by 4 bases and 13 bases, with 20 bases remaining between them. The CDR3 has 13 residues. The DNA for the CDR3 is TGTGCCAGCAGCCTGGGCAGGGTAATCCTGGGTTTCTTT. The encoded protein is CASSLGRVILGFF.

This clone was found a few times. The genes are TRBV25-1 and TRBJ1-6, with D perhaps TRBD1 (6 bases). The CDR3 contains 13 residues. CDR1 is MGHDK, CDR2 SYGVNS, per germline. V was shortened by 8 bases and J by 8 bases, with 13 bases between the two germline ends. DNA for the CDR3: TGTGCCAGCGAGGCAGGGGTCGATTCACCCCTCCACTTT. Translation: CASEAGVDSPLHF.

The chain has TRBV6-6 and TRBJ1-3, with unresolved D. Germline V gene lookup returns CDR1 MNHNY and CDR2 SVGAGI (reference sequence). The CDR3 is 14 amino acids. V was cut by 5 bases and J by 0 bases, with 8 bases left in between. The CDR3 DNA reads TGTGCCAGCAGTCGTGGCCTCTCTGGAAACACCATATATTTT. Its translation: CASSRGLSGNTIYF.

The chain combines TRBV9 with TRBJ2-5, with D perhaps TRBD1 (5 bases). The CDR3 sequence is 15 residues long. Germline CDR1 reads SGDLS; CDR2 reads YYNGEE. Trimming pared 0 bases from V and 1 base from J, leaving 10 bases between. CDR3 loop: CASSVGSTGQETQYF. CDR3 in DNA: TGTGCCAGCAGCGTAGGTTCAACAGGCCAAGAGACCCAGTACTTC.

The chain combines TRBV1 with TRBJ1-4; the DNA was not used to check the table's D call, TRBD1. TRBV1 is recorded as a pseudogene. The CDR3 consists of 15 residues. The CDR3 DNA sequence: TGCACCAGCAGCCAGCAGGGGATGGGGTGGGAAAAACTGTTTTTT. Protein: CTSSQQGMGWEKLFF.

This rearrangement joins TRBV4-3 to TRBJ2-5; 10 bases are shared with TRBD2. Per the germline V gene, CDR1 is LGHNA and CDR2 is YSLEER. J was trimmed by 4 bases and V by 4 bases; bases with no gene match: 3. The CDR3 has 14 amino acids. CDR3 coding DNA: TGCGCCAGCAGCCTGGGACTAGCGAGAGAGACCCAGTACTTC. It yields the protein CASSLGLARETQYF.